What follows are 2 T cell receptor beta chains derived from one specimen sequenced in a study of cytomegalovirus exposure and HLA in healthy donors. The PCR made use of 60 Vbeta and 13 Jbeta primers. Method: immunoSEQ multiplex PCR; TCRdb's copy keeps in-frame clones and lacks some. The data hold under 150,000 clones, with about 80% observed a single time. Sequenced sample: PBMCs. Every receptor here comes from a middle-aged woman in good health and CMV-seronegative.

Concerning this clone: Other DNA sequences of this sample code for an identical CDR3. The CDR3 reads CAWRAQGPRVYEQYF. CDR3 bases: TGTGCCTGGAGGGCTCAGGGGCCGAGAGTCTACGAGCAGTACTTC. The chain is built from TRBV30 and TRBJ2-7; D possibly corresponds to TRBD1 (6 bases). Germline assignment: CDR1 GTSNPN and CDR2 SVGIG (reference sequence). Trimming stripped 3 bases from V and 3 bases from J, with 18 bases between. The CDR3 runs 15 residues.

The rearrangement joins TRBV19 to TRBJ1-4; 8 nucleotides match TRBD1. The V segment lost 6 bases and the J segment 5 bases; nucleotides outside the gene matches: 8. The CDR3 extends over 15 amino acids. CDR1 LNHDA and CDR2 SQIVND come from the germline V gene (reference sequence). The DNA for the CDR3 is TGTGCCAGTAGCCCGCAGGGACAGGTCAATGAAAAACTGTTTTTT. It yields the protein CASSPQGQVNEKLFF.